This TCR beta chain was sequenced in a study of T cell responses to AZD1222 COVID-19 vaccine. The repertoire was sequenced with immunoSEQ multiplex PCR; TCRdb's copy has only in-frame clones and lacks some. The sample gives roughly 120,000 clones, about 90% of which show up once; 4% to 5% is in the top ten. Notes on this clone: The antigen remains undetermined.

Trimming left V 2 bases short and J 7 bases short, with 5 bases between. This CDR3 spans 11 amino acids. Germline-derived CDR1 and CDR2 are MDHEN and SYDVKM. Study-wide results and caveats: Researchers report vaccine-associated CD4 TCRs spanning spike, with dominance at 160-218 and 743-854. Just 5 to 7 AZD1222 recipients were seropositive at baseline. A mostly white British donor set with more females was recruited, and clonal diversity was possibly underestimated.

The source was peripheral blood, collected on day 0 of AZD1222 vaccination. The chain links TRBV28 to TRBJ1-2, with D hard to call. This sequence originates from an adult in good health. The CDR3 nucleotides are TGTGCCAGCAGTTTAGCCGTTGGCTACACCTTC. Translating gives CASSLAVGYTF.